This TCR beta chain was retrieved from a study of radiotherapy plus CTLA-4 blockade in lung cancer. The overall study: Patients showed objective responses in under 20% of cases, and disease control was achieved by about 31%. The study's findings and limits: Reports state that early shifts in blood T cell clones, with interferon-beta, best predicted response. Blood saw expansion of tumor-derived TCR clones after radiotherapy plus ipilimumab.

Germline V gene data show CDR1 as SGHTA and CDR2 as FQGTGA. This CDR3 has 15 amino acids. The V and J ends lost 5 bases and 5 bases respectively, with 18 bases between them. Note on this clone: Its antigen is currently unknown.

Method: immunoSEQ multiplex PCR; TCRdb's copy keeps in-frame clones and lacks some. This table holds around 45,000 clones, approximately 79% found once. This receptor was obtained from a human donor with non-small cell lung cancer who had stable disease on radiotherapy plus ipilimumab. V and J are TRBV7-3 and TRBJ1-1; perhaps TRBD1 as D (6 bases). This material consisted of peripheral blood, taken from a patient treated with radiotherapy plus ipilimumab. The CDR3 region is CASSPSPGARTEAFF. CDR3 coding DNA: TGTGCCAGCAGCCCGAGTCCAGGGGCGAGAACTGAAGCTTTCTTT.